Below are 21 T cell receptor beta chains sequenced from a single sample in a study of T cells in Graves' hyperthyroidism and ophthalmopathy. Amplification of TCR beta CDR3 regions used RNA as the template. The HTBI set primed first-round TCR CDR3 RT-PCR. TCRdb reprocessed the multiplex PCR reads with MiXCR, giving one entry per CDR3 protein. The data contain a few hundred thousand distinct CDR3 sequences, under 20% of them singletons. The source material was blood. The receptors come from a woman aged 18-30 years with Graves' ophthalmopathy.

The gene calls are TRBV4-1 and TRBJ1-6; the D is unclear. Germline CDR1 is MGHRA and CDR2 is YSYEKL. V dropped 4 bases and J dropped 1 base, with 11 bases sitting between them. The CDR3 is made up of 16 amino acids. This CDR3 is CASSRGTQSYNSPLHF. The CDR3, as DNA: TGCGCCAGCAGCCGGGGTACGCAGTCCTATAATTCACCCCTCCACTTT.

This clonotype was detected only a few times. The chain is built from TRBV7-6 and TRBJ1-1, with 8 bases matching TRBD1. The J segment lost 4 bases and the V segment lost 4 bases, leaving 5 bases of the junction unmatched. CDR3 length: 14 residues. Looked up from germline, CDR1 is SGHVS and CDR2 is FNYEAQ. The DNA for the CDR3 is TGTGCCAGCAGCTCGGCCGACAGGGGCACTGAAGCTTTCTTT. Its translation is CASSSADRGTEAFF. The full variable domain, with the rest looked up from reference TRBV7-6 and TRBJ1-1, is GAGVSQSPRYKVTKRGQDVALRCDPISGHVSLYWYRQALGQGPEFLTYFNYEAQQDKSGLPNDRFSAERPEGSISTLTIQRTEQRDSAMYRCASSSADRGTEAFFGQGTRLTVV.

This clonotype was seen ten or more times. The rearrangement links TRBV28 to TRBJ2-3; tentative D call: TRBD2 (5 bases). Germline CDR1 MDHEN, CDR2 SYDVKM. V dropped 6 bases and J dropped 2 bases, with 12 bases sitting between them. The CDR3 totals 14 residues. CDR3 residues: CASSQEAHTDTQYF. The CDR3 region has the DNA TGTGCCAGCAGCCAGGAGGCTCACACAGATACGCAGTATTTT.

This clonotype was recorded a few times. This rearrangement joins TRBV11-2 to TRBJ2-5, with 9 bases lining up with TRBD1. Germline CDR1 is SGHAT and CDR2 is FQNNGV. J gave up 4 bases and V 4 bases, and 7 bases lay outside the gene matches. The CDR3 is made up of 15 amino acids. In nucleotides, the CDR3 is TGTGCCAGCAGCTCCCCCCGGGACAGGGCAGAGACCCAGTACTTC. Protein product: CASSSPRDRAETQYF. Using reference TRBV11-2 and TRBJ2-5 for the parts outside the CDR3, the full variable domain is EAGVAQSPRYKIIEKRQSVAFWCNPISGHATLYWYQQILGQGPKLLIQFQNNGVVDDSQLPKDRFSAERLKGVDSTLKIQPAKLEDSAVYLCASSSPRDRAETQYFGPGTRLLVL.

The V and J genes are TRBV30 and TRBJ1-3, with D tentatively TRBD1 (5 bases). This CDR3 is 14 amino acids long. Trimming cost V 3 bases and J 4 bases, with 13 bases left between them. Germline values: CDR1 GTSNPN, CDR2 SVGIG (reference sequence). In nucleotides, the CDR3 is TGTGCCTGGAGCAGATCAGGGATAGGAAACACCATATATTTT. Translated, it gives CAWSRSGIGNTIYF.

This clonotype was picked up a small number of times. The chain joins TRBV27 to TRBJ2-3; 11 bases map to TRBD2. This CDR3 comprises 16 residues. J lost 1 base, V lost 7 bases, and 7 bases had no gene match. CDR1 is MNHEY, CDR2 SMNVEV, per germline (reference sequence). CDR3 protein: CASNPSGGRGTDTQYF. The CDR3 nucleotides are TGTGCCAGCAACCCTAGCGGGGGGCGAGGCACAGATACGCAGTATTTT.

This clonotype has just a few counts. V and J are TRBV2 and TRBJ1-3; D ambiguous. In germline, CDR1 is SNHLY, CDR2 FYNNEI. The ends were cut back, 6 bases at V and 4 bases at J, with 13 bases in the middle. The CDR3 has 14 residues. In DNA, the CDR3 is TGTGCCAGCAGCGTTGTTGGGGTAGGAAACACCATATATTTT. Amino acid sequence: CASSVVGVGNTIYF.

This clonotype was seen ten or more times. The V gene is TRBV7-9, the J gene TRBJ2-3; 7 bases map to TRBD1. CDR1 is SEHNR and CDR2 is FQNEAQ in the germline V gene (reference sequence). V lost 5 bases to trimming and J lost 2 bases; unmatched junction nucleotides: 10. This CDR3 comprises 16 residues. In DNA, the CDR3 is TGTGCCAGCAGCCCTGGGACAGACATATTCACAGATACGCAGTATTTT. Its protein is CASSPGTDIFTDTQYF.

J is TRBJ2-5 and V is TRBV13, with 9 positions matching TRBD1. The CDR3 extends over 15 amino acids. The J segment lost 5 bases and the V segment lost 5 bases, leaving 9 bases of the junction unmatched. CDR1 is PRHDT and CDR2 is FYEKMQ in the germline V gene (reference sequence). The DNA of the CDR3 is TGTGCCAGCAGCCCGGGACAGGGTGGTGACGAGACCCAGTACTTC. Residues: CASSPGQGGDETQYF.

The sample holds many counts of this clonotype. J is TRBJ1-1 and V is TRBV28, with D tentatively TRBD1 (6 bases). The CDR3 is made up of 16 amino acids. Trimming cost V 3 bases and J 3 bases, with 17 bases left between them. CDR1 and CDR2 from the germline V gene are MDHEN and SYDVKM. The CDR3 coding sequence is TGTGCCAGCAGTTTGTGGGGAGGGGGAGAGGACACTGAAGCTTTCTTT. This codes for CASSLWGGGEDTEAFF.

The sample holds many counts of this clonotype. The chain is built from TRBV20-1 and TRBJ2-7, with D possibly being TRBD2 (6 bases). The CDR3 has 13 residues. V dropped 3 bases and J dropped 2 bases, with 11 bases sitting between them. CDR1 and CDR2 from the germline V gene are DFQATT and SNEGSKA (reference sequence). The CDR3 DNA follows: TGCAGTGCTAGGCGGGGCTCGGCCTACGAGCAGTACTTC. It encodes CSARRGSAYEQYF.

This clonotype was observed a few times. The chain employs TRBV20-1 and TRBJ2-3; 11 positions match TRBD2. Per the germline V gene, CDR1 is DFQATT and CDR2 is SNEGSKA (reference sequence). Losses at the gene ends were 1 base for V and 2 bases for J; bases not matched to a gene: 5. There are 16 residues in the CDR3. CDR3 in amino acids: CSARGGTSGNTDTQYF. CDR3 coding DNA: TGCAGTGCTAGAGGAGGGACTAGCGGAAACACAGATACGCAGTATTTT.

For this clonotype: This may stem from a read error, because a much larger clone lies one nucleotide away. The chain couples TRBV28 to TRBJ1-4, with TRBD1 identical over 7 bases. After removal of 5 bases from V and 10 bases from J, the junction contained 13 bases not matched to a gene. The CDR3 runs to 15 residues. Germline CDR1 and CDR2: MDHEN and SYDVKM. Written as DNA, the CDR3 is TGTGCCAGCAGTGTATACAGGGGCCAAGGGGGAAAACTGTTTTTT. Protein product: CASSVYRGQGGKLFF.

This clonotype has ten or more counts. The gene calls are TRBV28 and TRBJ2-3; D may be TRBD1 or TRBD2 (5 bases each). CDR3 length: 16 amino acids. Trimming removed 2 bases at V and 2 bases at J, with 14 bases between. Germline V gene data show CDR1 as MDHEN and CDR2 as SYDVKM. The CDR3 is CASSLGASGSTDTQYF. CDR3 nucleotide sequence: TGTGCCAGCAGTTTAGGGGCGTCGGGATCCACAGATACGCAGTATTTT.

The rearrangement joins TRBV7-2 to TRBJ2-3; 9 positions agree with TRBD2. The germline V gene encodes CDR1 SGHTA and CDR2 FQGNSA. Trimming cost V 5 bases and J 2 bases; bases outside gene matches: 5. CDR3 size: 15 residues. CDR3 protein: CASSPTSGLTDTQYF. CDR3 in DNA: TGTGCCAGCAGCCCAACTAGCGGGCTCACAGATACGCAGTATTTT.

The V gene is TRBV12-3 or TRBV12-4, the J gene TRBJ2-7; 9 nucleotides align to TRBD2. Trimming at V came to 6 bases and at J to 6 bases, leaving 9 bases not matched to a gene. The CDR3 has 14 residues. The CDR3 loop is CASRKAGGGVEQYF. The CDR3 DNA is TGTGCCAGCAGAAAAGCGGGAGGTGGCGTCGAGCAGTACTTC.

To note about this clonotype: A read error is possible here, since a much larger clone lies one base away. The chain combines TRBV3-1 with TRBJ1-4; possibly TRBD1 for D (6 bases). Deletions cut 2 bases from V and 6 bases from J, with 10 bases between. Germline values: CDR1 LGHDT, CDR2 YNNKEL (reference sequence). This CDR3 spans 14 amino acids. This CDR3 reads CASSQPGGDEKLFF. CDR3 DNA sequence: TGTGCCAGCAGCCAACCGGGGGGCGATGAAAAACTGTTTTTT.

This clonotype has ten or more counts. The chain has TRBV11-2 and TRBJ2-5, with 11 bases lining up with TRBD2. CDR3 length equals 15 residues. Germline V gene lookup returns CDR1 SGHAT and CDR2 FQNNGV. Trimming removed 6 bases from V and 4 bases from J; junction bases left unmatched: 7. The CDR3 bases are TGTGCCAGCAGACCTATAGCGGGGGGGAGAGAGACCCAGTACTTC. Translating it yields CASRPIAGGRETQYF.

This chain connects TRBV18 to TRBJ1-3; 9 nucleotides agree with TRBD1. The CDR3 runs 19 residues. With V trimmed by 6 bases and J by 0 bases, 15 bases remained unmatched. CDR1 is KGHSH, CDR2 LQKENI, per germline. CDR3 nucleotides: TGTGCCAGCTCTCTTGGGACAGGGCTGCTGAAAATCTCTGGAAACACCATATATTTT. Translation: CASSLGTGLLKISGNTIYF.

This clonotype was observed at least ten times. This chain joins TRBV12-3 or TRBV12-4 and TRBJ2-1; 7 bases match TRBD1. The ends lost 6 bases at V and 5 bases at J; junction bases unmatched: 4. The CDR3 loop spans 13 amino acids. The CDR3 DNA sequence: TGTGCCAGCAGAGGACAGGCGAACAATGAGCAGTTCTTC. Protein: CASRGQANNEQFF.

Many counts were recorded for this clonotype. The chain combines TRBV6-2 or TRBV6-3 with TRBJ2-7, with 8 bases matching TRBD1. The junction had 4 bases not matched to a gene; V was cut back by 2 bases and J by 4 bases. Per germline, CDR1 MNHEY and CDR2 SVGEGT. This CDR3 spans 14 amino acids. This CDR3 reads CASSYPDREYEQYF. CDR3 DNA sequence: TGTGCCAGCAGTTACCCGGACAGGGAGTACGAGCAGTACTTC.